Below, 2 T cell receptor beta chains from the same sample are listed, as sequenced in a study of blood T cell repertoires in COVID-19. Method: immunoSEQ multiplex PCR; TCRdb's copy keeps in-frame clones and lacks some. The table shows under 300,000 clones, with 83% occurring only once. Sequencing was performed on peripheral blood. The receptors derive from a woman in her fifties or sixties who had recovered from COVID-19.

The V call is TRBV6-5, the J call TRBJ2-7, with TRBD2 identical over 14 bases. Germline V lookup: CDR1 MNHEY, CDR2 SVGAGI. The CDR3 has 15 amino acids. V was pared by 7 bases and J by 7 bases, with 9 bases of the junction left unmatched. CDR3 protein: CASIPRLAGGLEQYF. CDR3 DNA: TGTGCCAGCATCCCACGACTAGCGGGGGGGCTTGAGCAGTACTTC.

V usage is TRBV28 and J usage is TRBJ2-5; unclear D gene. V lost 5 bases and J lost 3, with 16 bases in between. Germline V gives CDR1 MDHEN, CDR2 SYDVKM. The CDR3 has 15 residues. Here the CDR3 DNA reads TGTGCCAGCAGTGCATTCCCGGGTATGAAAGAGACCCAGTACTTC. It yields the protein CASSAFPGMKETQYF. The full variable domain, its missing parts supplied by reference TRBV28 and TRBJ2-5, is DVKVTQSSRYLVKRTGEKVFLECVQDMDHENMFWYRQDPGLGLRLIYFSYDVKMKEKGDIPEGYSVSREKKERFSLILESASTNQTSMYLCASSAFPGMKETQYFGPGTRLLVL.